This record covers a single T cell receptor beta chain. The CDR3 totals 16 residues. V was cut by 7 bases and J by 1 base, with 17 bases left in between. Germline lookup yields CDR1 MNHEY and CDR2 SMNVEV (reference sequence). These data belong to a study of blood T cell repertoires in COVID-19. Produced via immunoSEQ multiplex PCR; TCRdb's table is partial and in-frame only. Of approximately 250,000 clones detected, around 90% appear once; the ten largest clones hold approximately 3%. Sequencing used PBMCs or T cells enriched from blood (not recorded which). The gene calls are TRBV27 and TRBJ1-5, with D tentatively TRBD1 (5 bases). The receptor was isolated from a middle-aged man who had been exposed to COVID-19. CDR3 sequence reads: CASTLRGSLSNQPQHF. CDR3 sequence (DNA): TGTGCCAGCACCCTGCGGGGGTCCCTCAGCAATCAGCCCCAGCATTTT.